The 13 T cell receptor beta chains listed next were all sequenced from one sample in a study of CD8+CD57+ T cells in acquired aplastic anemia. Genomic DNA was employed as the template in profiling TCR beta VDJ and CDR3. TCRdb ran MiXCR on the reads and lists one entry per CDR3 protein. The sample contains 150,000 to 200,000 distinct CDR3 sequences, about three fifths of which appear only once. The source material was sorted CD4+, CD8+, or CD8+CD57+ T cells (not recorded which) from PBMCs. These receptors all stem from a human donor in good health.

The chain joins TRBV7-8 to TRBJ2-1; D is uncertain. Trimming shortened V by 1 base and J by 6 bases, and 13 bases separated the two germline ends. The CDR3 totals 15 residues. Germline-derived CDR1 and CDR2 are SGHVS and FQNEAQ. The CDR3 DNA reads as TGTGCCAGCAGCTTAGGCCAGCTCTCAGGCAATGAGCAGTTCTTC. Its translation: CASSLGQLSGNEQFF.

The chain joins TRBV5-1 to TRBJ2-3; TRBD1 matches at 11 bases. CDR1 and CDR2 from the germline V gene are SGHRS and YFSETQ. CDR3 size: 14 residues. Losses at the gene ends were 4 bases for V and 5 bases for J; bases not matched to a gene: 3. The CDR3 DNA is TGCGCCAGCAGCATGGGACAGGGGGTAGATACGCAGTATTTT. This encodes CASSMGQGVDTQYF.

This chain uses TRBV10-2 with TRBJ1-1; no clear D. This CDR3 contains 12 residues. V lost 5 bases and J 2 bases, leaving 6 bases between the germline ends. Germline CDR1 is WSHSY and CDR2 is SAAADI. The CDR3 DNA sequence: TGCGCCAGCAGTAAACTAAACACTGAAGCTTTCTTT. This translates into CASSKLNTEAFF.

Note on this clonotype: This may be a read error, as it is one base from a much larger clone. The chain couples TRBV6-5 to TRBJ2-2, with no clear D. The CDR3 sequence is 12 residues long. Germline V CDR1 and CDR2: MNHEY, SVGAGI. The CDR3 region has the DNA TGTGCCTGCAGTTCTTACACCGGGGAGCTGTTTTTT. Protein: CACSSYTGELFF.

The chain combines TRBV7-9 with TRBJ2-3; D might be TRBD1 or TRBD2, each matching 6 bases. Per germline, CDR1 SEHNR and CDR2 FQNEAQ (reference sequence). V shed 5 bases and J shed 0 bases, with 12 bases lying between them. This CDR3 is 15 amino acids long. CDR3 protein: CASSPPGASTDTQYF. In DNA, the CDR3 is TGTGCCAGCAGCCCCCCGGGGGCTAGCACAGATACGCAGTATTTT.

J is TRBJ2-2 and V is TRBV5-6; 8 bases are a match to TRBD2. Per the germline V gene, CDR1 is SGHDT and CDR2 is YYEEEE. The V gene end was trimmed by 1 base and the J gene end by 6 bases; junction bases not matched to a gene: 14. There are 18 residues in the CDR3. The CDR3 DNA reads TGTGCCAGCAGCTTGCGAGTGCTAGCGGGTTTAACTGCCGGGGAGCTGTTTTTT. Protein sequence: CASSLRVLAGLTAGELFF.

The J gene is TRBJ2-1, the V gene TRBV12-3 or TRBV12-4; TRBD1 is a possible D gene (6 bases). There are 11 residues in the CDR3. Trimming took 11 bases from V and 16 from J, leaving 21 bases between them. DNA of the CDR3: TGTGCCTCCGGGACATACCCCAACACCTTCTTC. Its translation: CASGTYPNTFF.

The chain combines TRBV5-4 with TRBJ1-4; 9 bases are shared with TRBD1. V gave up 3 bases and J gave up 5 bases; unmatched junction bases: 11. The germline CDR1 and CDR2 sequences are SGHNT and YYREEE (reference sequence). The CDR3 extends over 17 amino acids. In DNA, the CDR3 is TGTGCCAGCAGCTCACTCCGGGACAGGGACCCGAATGAAAAACTGTTTTTT. This gives the protein CASSSLRDRDPNEKLFF.

In this sample, this clonotype turned up many times. The genes are TRBV24-1 and TRBJ2-5; D unclear. The CDR3 length is 13 residues. V lost 5 bases and J 1 base, leaving 7 bases between the germline ends. Per germline, CDR1 KGHDR and CDR2 SFDVKD. The CDR3 bases are TGTGCCACCAGTGGGGCAGTCCAAGAGACCCAGTACTTC. Its translation is CATSGAVQETQYF.

CDR3 in amino acids: CASSQRLPRYNEQYF. The CDR3, as DNA: TGTGCCAGCAGCCAAAGGTTACCTAGGTACAACGAGCAGTACTTC. The chain has TRBV2 and TRBJ2-7; D remains ambiguous. The CDR3 has 15 residues. V shed 6 bases and J shed 5 bases, with 20 bases lying between them. In germline, CDR1 is SNHLY, CDR2 FYNNEI.

The rearrangement links TRBV7-9 to TRBJ2-1, with a possible D match to TRBD2 (6 bases). Germline values: CDR1 SEHNR, CDR2 FQNEAQ (reference sequence). The V end was cut by 1 base, the J end by 0 bases, with 13 bases between. The CDR3 spans 17 residues. Written as DNA, the CDR3 is TGTGCCAGCAGCTTAGGACCGGGACTTAGCTCCTACAATGAGCAGTTCTTC. It codes for CASSLGPGLSSYNEQFF.

This chain uses TRBV6-1 with TRBJ1-2; no clear D gene. The CDR3 consists of 14 residues. Germline-derived CDR1 and CDR2 are MNHNS and SASEGT. Trimming shortened V by 3 bases and J by 4 bases, and 12 bases separated the two germline ends. CDR3 in amino acids: CASSDGWKGYGYTF. As DNA, the CDR3 is TGTGCCAGCAGTGATGGGTGGAAGGGCTATGGCTACACCTTC.

This chain joins TRBV15 and TRBJ2-1; TRBD1 is a possible D gene (6 bases). This CDR3 is 18 amino acids long. Trimming removed 2 bases at V and 2 bases at J, with 19 bases between. Looked up from germline, CDR1 is LNHNV and CDR2 is YYDKDF (reference sequence). CDR3 nucleotide sequence: TGTGCCACCAGCAGATCGCAGGGGATGGACCTAGCCTACAATGAGCAGTTCTTC. Encoded protein: CATSRSQGMDLAYNEQFF.